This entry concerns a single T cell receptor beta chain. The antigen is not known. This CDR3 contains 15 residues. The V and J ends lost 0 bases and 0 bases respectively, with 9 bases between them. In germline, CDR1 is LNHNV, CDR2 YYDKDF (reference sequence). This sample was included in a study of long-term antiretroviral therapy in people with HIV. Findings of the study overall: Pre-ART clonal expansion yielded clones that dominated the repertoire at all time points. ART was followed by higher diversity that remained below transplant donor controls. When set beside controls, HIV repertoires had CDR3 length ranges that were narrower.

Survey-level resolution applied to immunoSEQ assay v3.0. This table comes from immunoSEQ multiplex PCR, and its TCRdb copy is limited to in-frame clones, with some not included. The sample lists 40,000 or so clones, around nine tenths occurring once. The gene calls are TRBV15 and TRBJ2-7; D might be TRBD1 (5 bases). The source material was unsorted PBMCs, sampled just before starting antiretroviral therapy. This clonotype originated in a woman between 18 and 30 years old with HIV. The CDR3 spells CATSRDRDSSYEQYF. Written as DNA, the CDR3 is TGTGCCACCAGCAGAGACAGGGATAGCTCCTACGAGCAGTACTTC. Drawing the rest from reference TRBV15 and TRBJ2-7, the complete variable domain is DAMVIQNPRYQVTQFGKPVTLSCSQTLNHNVMYWYQQKSSQAPKLLFHYYDKDFNNEADTPDNFQSRRPNTSFCFLDIRSPGLGDTAMYLCATSRDRDSSYEQYFGPGTRLTVT.